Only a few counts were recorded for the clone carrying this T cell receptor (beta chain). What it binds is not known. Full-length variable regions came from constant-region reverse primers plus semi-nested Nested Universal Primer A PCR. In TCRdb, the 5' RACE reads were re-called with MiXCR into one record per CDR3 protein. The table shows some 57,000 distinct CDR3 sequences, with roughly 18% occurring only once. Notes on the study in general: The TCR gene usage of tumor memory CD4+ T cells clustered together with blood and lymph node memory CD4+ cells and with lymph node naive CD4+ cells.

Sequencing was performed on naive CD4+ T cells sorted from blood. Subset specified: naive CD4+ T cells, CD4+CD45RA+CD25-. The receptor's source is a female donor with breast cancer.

CDR3 sequence (DNA): TGCGCCAGCAGCTTCAGGACGGGGGATGAAAAACTGTTTTTT. This codes for CASSFRTGDEKLFF. This rearrangement joins TRBV5-1 to TRBJ1-4; weak D call: TRBD1 (5 bases). The CDR3 has 14 residues. CDR1 is SGHRS, CDR2 YFSETQ, per germline. Trimming left V 2 bases short and J 6 bases short, with 11 bases between.